This T cell receptor (beta chain) came from a study of blood T cell repertoires in COVID-19. Study-wide background: The samples span acute and convalescent COVID-19 from the United States, Italy and Spain.

The CDR3 is 15 amino acids. Germline V gene data show CDR1 as MNHNS and CDR2 as SASEGT. Trimming took off 2 bases at V and 4 bases at J, with 9 bases between the two ends. Original handling: For nucleated cells, counts were estimated from reference gene primer amplification. Sequenced by immunoSEQ multiplex PCR; TCRdb stores in-frame clones only, minus some. That table gives V, J and clone size, and the DNA gave D and trimming. The data contain some 310,000 clones, about nine tenths of them singletons. The clonotype originates from a man in his forties or fifties with active or convalescent COVID-19. Sequenced sample: peripheral blood. V and J are TRBV6-1 and TRBJ1-6, with a weak D call TRBD1 (6 bases). The CDR3 here is CASSEFQGYNSPLHF. DNA of the CDR3: TGTGCCAGCAGTGAATTCCAGGGGTATAATTCACCCCTCCACTTT.